The rows below give T cell receptor beta chains drawn from one sample of a study of patients and donors after allogeneic stem cell transplantation. TCRdb passed the RT-PCR reads through MiXCR, listing each CDR3 protein once. The profile shows about a million distinct CDR3 sequences, around 17% of them singletons. Sequencing was carried out using blood, either unsorted or a sorted T cell fraction (not recorded which). The receptors were gathered from a human donor who was either an allogeneic HSCT recipient or a stem cell or donor lymphocyte infusion donor (not recorded which). It is not recorded whose cells these are; they may come from a transplant donor. CDR3s include the opening cysteine and the closing phenylalanine or tryptophan. The D gene is left open where the match is weak. Clone size is not always given. Where it is, it says once, few, many or a class for expanded clones.

NA	TRBV7-9	NA	TRBJ2-2	CASSLSSILNTGELFF	TGTGCCAGCAGCTTAAGCAGTATACTGAACACCGGGGAGCTGTTTTTT
NA	TRBV25-1	TRBD2	TRBJ2-1	CASSASTSGGFNEQFF	TGTGCCAGCAGTGCCTCGACTAGCGGGGGGTTCAATGAGCAGTTCTTC
few	TRBV9	TRBD1	TRBJ2-1	CASSEQGSSYNEQFF	TGTGCCAGCAGCGAACAGGGGTCATCCTACAATGAGCAGTTCTTC
few	TRBV7-9	TRBD1	TRBJ2-1	CASSFGQALYEQFF	TGTGCCAGCAGCTTCGGACAGGCGTTGTATGAGCAGTTCTTC
NA	TRBV24-1	NA	TRBJ1-2	CATSGVTLLNYGYTF	TGTGCCACCAGTGGAGTGACCCTTCTAAACTATGGCTACACCTTC
NA	TRBV19	NA	TRBJ1-1	CASNGFRARDTEAFF	TGTGCCAGTAATGGCTTTCGAGCCAGGGACACTGAAGCTTTCTTT
few	TRBV5-1	NA	TRBJ2-7	CASSLISAKSYEQYF	TGCGCCAGCAGCTTGATTTCAGCGAAAAGCTACGAGCAGTACTTC
NA	TRBV6-1	NA	TRBJ2-7	CARVEADSYEQYF	TGTGCCAGGGTTGAGGCGGACTCCTACGAGCAGTACTTC
few	TRBV18	NA	TRBJ2-3	CASSRDAQDTQYF	TGTGCCAGCTCACGGGACGCGCAAGATACGCAGTATTTT
NA	TRBV11-1	NA	TRBJ2-7	CASSLARGKQPYYEQYF	TGTGCCAGCAGCTTAGCGCGGGGAAAACAGCCCTACTACGAGCAGTACTTC
NA	TRBV2	NA	TRBJ1-5	CASRQDSNQPQHF	TGTGCCAGCAGACAGGATAGCAATCAGCCCCAGCATTTT
many	TRBV29-1	TRBD2	TRBJ2-1	CSVDITSGSSYNEQFF	TGCAGCGTTGACATTACTAGCGGGAGCTCCTACAATGAGCAGTTCTTC
NA	TRBV28	NA	TRBJ1-5	CASSPTRFQPQHF	TGTGCCAGCAGCCCGACAAGGTTCCAGCCCCAGCATTTT
once	TRBV18	NA	TRBJ2-3	CASPQSGRTDTQYF	TGTGCCAGCCCCCAGAGCGGACGCACAGATACGCAGTATTTT
many	TRBV12-3/TRBV12-4	NA	TRBJ1-5	CASSSRENQPQHF	TGTGCCAGCAGTTCGAGAGAAAATCAGCCCCAGCATTTT
NA	TRBV9	TRBD2	TRBJ2-1	CASSVVGEGNEQFF	TGTGCCAGCAGCGTAGTAGGGGAGGGCAATGAGCAGTTCTTC